Below, 11 T cell receptor beta chains from the same sample are listed, as sequenced in a study of Ad26.COV2.S vaccination and SARS-CoV-2 variants. Sequencing was performed with immunoSEQ multiplex PCR; in TCRdb, only in-frame clones are kept and a portion is missing. The table lists over 400,000 clones, 80% to 95% of them singletons, with roughly 1.7% in the top ten. Treatment denoted: 15 to 20 received Ad26.COV2.S at low or high dose, single or two shots; 5 received placebo; per-sample allocation not given. Sampling took place 63 days after the first vaccine or placebo injection. The source was peripheral blood, collected in a trial of Ad26.COV2.S vaccine versus placebo. Receptors originate from a person aged 18-65 years who received the Ad26.COV2.S COVID-19 vaccine or a placebo.

The chain links TRBV19 to TRBJ1-2, with TRBD1 matching over 9 bases. This CDR3 has 18 residues. Germline loops: CDR1 LNHDA, CDR2 SQIVND (reference sequence). V dropped 7 bases and J dropped 8; count of bases not matched to a gene: 23. The CDR3 nucleotides read TGTGCCAGTAATCGTGTGTTGTGGACAGGGGATTCTTCGGGGGGCTACACCTTC. Translation gives CASNRVLWTGDSSGGYTF.

In DNA, the CDR3 is TGCGCCAGCAGGACGATGCGGGGGGCCAGCACAGATACGCAGTATTTT. This translates into CASRTMRGASTDTQYF. The J gene is TRBJ2-3, the V gene TRBV4-3; 8 bases align to TRBD2. The germline gives CDR1 LGHNA, CDR2 YSLEER. V lost 6 bases and J lost 0; bases outside the gene matches: 8. The CDR3 is 16 amino acids.

The rearrangement links TRBV7-2 to TRBJ1-4, with D possibly being TRBD1 (5 bases). From germline, CDR1 is SGHTA and CDR2 FQGNSA. The CDR3 totals 14 residues. Trimming stripped 5 bases from V and 8 bases from J, with 15 bases between. This CDR3 is CASSPGPLSEKLFF. For the CDR3, the DNA is TGTGCCAGCAGCCCGGGACCCCTTAGCGAAAAACTGTTTTTT.

With regard to this clone: Additional DNA sequences in this sample encode the identical CDR3. CDR3 region: CASSLGFNQPQHF. CDR3 bases: TGTGCCAGCAGCTTAGGTTTCAATCAGCCCCAGCATTTT. The chain recombines TRBV7-2 with TRBJ1-5; no clear D. The CDR3 runs to 13 residues. V gave up 1 base and J gave up 3 bases, with 4 bases separating them. Per germline, CDR1 SGHTA and CDR2 FQGNSA. The full variable domain, rest sourced from reference TRBV7-2 and TRBJ1-5, is GAGVSQSPSNKVTEKGKDVELRCDPISGHTALYWYRQSLGQGLEFLIYFQGNSAPDKSGLPSDRFSAERTGGSVSTLTIQRTQQEDSAVYLCASSLGFNQPQHFGDGTRLSIL.

V and J are TRBV12-3 or TRBV12-4 and TRBJ1-1, with D hard to call. The CDR3 extends over 13 amino acids. V was shortened by 4 bases and J by 6 bases, with 12 bases between the two germline ends. CDR3 amino acids: CASSYGPGSEAFF. CDR3 bases: TGTGCCAGCAGTTATGGTCCAGGCTCTGAAGCTTTCTTT.

The J gene is TRBJ1-4, the V gene TRBV11-2; D is ambiguous. The V end was cut by 0 bases, the J end by 7 bases, with 6 bases between. The CDR3 is 13 residues long. Germline lookup yields CDR1 SGHAT and CDR2 FQNNGV. CDR3 loop: CASSLDRFEKLFF. The CDR3 region has the DNA TGTGCCAGCAGCTTAGATCGCTTTGAAAAACTGTTTTTT.

This chain connects TRBV28 to TRBJ2-3; 8 bases agree with TRBD2. J was trimmed by 2 bases and V by 4 bases; bases with no gene match: 5. The germline gives CDR1 MDHEN, CDR2 SYDVKM. There are 15 residues in the CDR3. Here the CDR3 reads CASSSIAGNTDTQYF. The CDR3 DNA sequence: TGTGCCAGCAGTTCGATAGCGGGGAACACAGATACGCAGTATTTT. Variable domain in full (rest from reference TRBV28 and TRBJ2-3): DVKVTQSSRYLVKRTGEKVFLECVQDMDHENMFWYRQDPGLGLRLIYFSYDVKMKEKGDIPEGYSVSREKKERFSLILESASTNQTSMYLCASSSIAGNTDTQYFGPGTRLTVL.

The rearrangement joins TRBV24-1 to TRBJ1-2, with D maybe TRBD1 (5 bases). The CDR3 contains 14 residues. Trimming pared 3 bases from V and 4 bases from J, leaving 11 bases between. Germline loops: CDR1 KGHDR, CDR2 SFDVKD. CDR3 sequence reads: CATSDHRFSYGYTF. CDR3 bases: TGTGCCACCAGTGATCACAGGTTTTCCTATGGCTACACCTTC.

This chain connects TRBV12-3 or TRBV12-4 to TRBJ1-5; tentative D call: TRBD1 (5 bases). The length of the CDR3 is 13 residues. V lost 8 bases, J lost 4 bases, and 12 bases lay in between. CDR3 in DNA: TGTGCCAGCTCTCCGGGGGGGAATCAGCCCCAGCATTTT. Translating it yields CASSPGGNQPQHF.

This chain connects TRBV27 to TRBJ2-1; D may be TRBD1 or TRBD2 (6 bases each). CDR1 MNHEY and CDR2 SMNVEV come from the germline V gene (reference sequence). The CDR3 is 16 residues long. The germline V and J ends were trimmed by 5 bases and 4 bases, with 18 bases remaining between them. The CDR3 coding sequence is TGTGCCAGCAGTCCCCGCGGGGACACCCTATACAATGAGCAGTTCTTC. Translating gives CASSPRGDTLYNEQFF.

CDR3 residues: CASSQDLGARETQYF. The DNA of the CDR3 is TGCGCCAGCAGCCAAGATTTAGGGGCTAGGGAGACCCAGTACTTC. V is TRBV4-3 and J is TRBJ2-5; D perhaps matches TRBD1 (5 bases). The CDR3 sequence is 15 residues long. The germline V and J ends were trimmed by 0 bases and 5 bases, with 13 bases remaining between them. CDR1 LGHNA and CDR2 YSLEER come from the germline V gene.